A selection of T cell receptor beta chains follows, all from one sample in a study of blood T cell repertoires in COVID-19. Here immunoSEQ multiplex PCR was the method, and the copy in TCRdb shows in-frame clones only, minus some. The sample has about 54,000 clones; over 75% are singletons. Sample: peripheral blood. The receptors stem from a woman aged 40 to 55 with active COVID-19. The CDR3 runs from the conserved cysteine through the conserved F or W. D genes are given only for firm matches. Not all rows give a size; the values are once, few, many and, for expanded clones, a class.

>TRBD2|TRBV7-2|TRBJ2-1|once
CASSLDGTSGSISYNEQFF
TGTGCCAGCAGCCTAGACGGGACTAGCGGGTCAATCTCCTACAATGAGCAGTTCTTC
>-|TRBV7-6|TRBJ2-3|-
CASSLSGLDTDTQYF
TGTGCCAGCAGCTTATCAGGGCTAGATACAGATACGCAGTATTTT
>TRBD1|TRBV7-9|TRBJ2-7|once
CASSLDGQGTAWGYEQYF
TGTGCCAGCAGCTTAGATGGACAGGGGACCGCCTGGGGCTACGAGCAGTACTTC
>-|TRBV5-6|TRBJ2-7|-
CASSSYSAYEQYF
TGTGCCAGCAGCAGTTATAGTGCATACGAGCAGTACTTC
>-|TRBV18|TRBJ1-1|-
CASSPQGLTEAFF
TGTGCCAGCTCACCTCAGGGGTTAACTGAAGCTTTCTTT
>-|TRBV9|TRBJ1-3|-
CASSVKESGNTIYF
TGTGCCAGCAGCGTAAAAGAGTCTGGAAACACCATATATTTT
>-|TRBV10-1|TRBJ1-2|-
CASSESGAEVYYGYTF
TGCGCCAGCAGTGAGTCGGGAGCAGAAGTATACTATGGCTACACCTTC
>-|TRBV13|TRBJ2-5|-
CASSSGQKETQYF
TGTGCCAGCAGCTCGGGACAAAAAGAGACCCAGTACTTC
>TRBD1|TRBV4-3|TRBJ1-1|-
CASSQRGLRNTEAFF
TGCGCCAGCAGCCAAAGGGGGCTGCGTAACACTGAAGCTTTCTTT
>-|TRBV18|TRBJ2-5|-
CASSQQETQYF
TGTGCCAGCTCCCAACAAGAGACCCAGTACTTC
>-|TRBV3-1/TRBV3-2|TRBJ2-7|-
CASSSPGDEQYF
TGTGCCAGCAGCTCGCCAGGGGATGAGCAGTACTTC
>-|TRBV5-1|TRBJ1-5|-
CASSPQGSNQPQHF
TGCGCCAGCAGCCCACAGGGTAGCAATCAGCCCCAGCATTTT
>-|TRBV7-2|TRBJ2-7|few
CASSLIGAYEQYF
TGTGCCAGCAGCTTAATCGGTGCCTACGAGCAGTACTTC
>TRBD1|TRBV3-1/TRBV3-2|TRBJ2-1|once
CASSQGPGTVLIHNEQFF
TGTGCCAGCAGCCAAGGCCCCGGGACAGTCCTAATCCACAATGAGCAGTTCTTC
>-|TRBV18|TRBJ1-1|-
CASSPASRGLDTEAFF
TGTGCCAGCTCACCTGCTTCGCGGGGGCTCGACACTGAAGCTTTCTTT
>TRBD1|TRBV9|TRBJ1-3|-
CASSPQPGTGSNTIYF
TGTGCCAGCAGCCCTCAACCCGGGACAGGGTCCAACACCATATATTTT
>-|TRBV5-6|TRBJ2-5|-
CASSLGGGLETQYF
TGTGCCAGCAGCTTGGGAGGTGGACTAGAGACCCAGTACTTC
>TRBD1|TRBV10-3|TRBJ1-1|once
CAVDRGGNTEAFF
TGTGCCGTCGACAGGGGAGGGAACACTGAAGCTTTCTTT
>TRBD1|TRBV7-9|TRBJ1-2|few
CATSTGSGYTF
TGTGCCACCTCGACAGGGAGTGGCTACACCTTC
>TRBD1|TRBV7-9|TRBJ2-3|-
CASSLEGAADTQYF
TGTGCCAGCAGCTTAGAGGGGGCTGCAGATACGCAGTATTTT
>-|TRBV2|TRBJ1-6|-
CASSVGRDSPLHF
TGTGCCAGCAGTGTGGGGAGGGATTCACCCCTCCACTTT
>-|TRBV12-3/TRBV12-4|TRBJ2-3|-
CASSVVRDTQYF
TGTGCCAGCAGTGTAGTGAGAGATACGCAGTATTTT
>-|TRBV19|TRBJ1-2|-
CASSIRQTHGYTF
TGTGCCAGTAGTATTCGACAGACCCATGGCTACACCTTC